This is a list of T cell receptor beta chains from one sample in a study of PD-1 blockade in classical Hodgkin lymphoma. Only in-frame clones appear in the TCRdb table, and some are missing; sequencing was by immunoSEQ multiplex PCR. The top ten hold roughly 9.2% of the sample, which has roughly 39,000 clones, just over 75% seen once. Sample: peripheral blood mononuclear cells (PBMCs), taken before the fourth cycle of nivolumab. The receptors were gathered from a human donor with classical Hodgkin lymphoma. The CDR3 runs from the conserved cysteine through the conserved F or W. Each record gives: J gene, CDR3 length, clone size, D gene, V gene, CDR3 DNA, CDR3 protein. A D gene is named only where the DNA matches it firmly. A clone size is listed for some rows: how often the clone was seen (once, few, many), or a class if it is expanded.

J: TRBJ2-5
length: 14
size: .
D: TRBD1
V: TRBV28
DNA: TGTGCCAGCAGTTGGACAGGGCAACAAGAGACCCAGTACTTC
CDR3: CASSWTGQQETQYF

J: TRBJ2-5
length: 14
size: .
D: .
V: TRBV7-2
DNA: TGTGCCAGCAGCTTACAGGTTTCCGAAGAGACCCAGTACTTC
CDR3: CASSLQVSEETQYF

J: TRBJ2-3
length: 14
size: .
D: .
V: TRBV7-9
DNA: TGTGCCAGCAGCCTAATGGGTCGAGGGGTTGTGCAGTATTTT
CDR3: CASSLMGRGVVQYF

J: TRBJ2-5
length: 15
size: .
D: TRBD1
V: TRBV9
DNA: TGTGCCAGCAGCGTTTACAGGGGATCTCGGGAGACCCAGTACTTC
CDR3: CASSVYRGSRETQYF

J: TRBJ1-1
length: 15
size: .
D: .
V: TRBV10-3
DNA: TGTGCCATCAGTGAGTCCGCAGGGGTCTTCACTGAAGCTTTCTTT
CDR3: CAISESAGVFTEAFF

J: TRBJ2-7
length: 12
size: .
D: TRBD2
V: TRBV29-1
DNA: TGCAGCGTTGGGGGGGGAGTTTACGAGCAGTACTTC
CDR3: CSVGGGVYEQYF

J: TRBJ2-5
length: 13
size: .
D: .
V: TRBV9
DNA: TGTGCCAGCAGCGTAGGGGATACAGGGACCCAGTACTTC
CDR3: CASSVGDTGTQYF

J: TRBJ1-5
length: 16
size: .
D: .
V: TRBV27
DNA: TGTGCCAGCCGGACCCTCGGGACATTGAGCAATCAGCCCCAGCATTTT
CDR3: CASRTLGTLSNQPQHF

J: TRBJ2-7
length: 17
size: .
D: .
V: TRBV4-2
DNA: TGTGCCAGCAGCCAAGATCGGGGAGGAGGGCTCGTCGGCGAGCAGTACTTC
CDR3: CASSQDRGGGLVGEQYF

J: TRBJ1-2
length: 13
size: .
D: .
V: TRBV15
DNA: TGTGCCACCAGCCCAGACAGAGACTATGGCTACACCTTC
CDR3: CATSPDRDYGYTF

J: TRBJ2-2
length: 18
size: .
D: TRBD2
V: TRBV11-1
DNA: TGTGCCAGCAGCCCAACGGCTAGCGGGGCCCCGGGAACCGGGGAGCTGTTTTTT
CDR3: CASSPTASGAPGTGELFF

J: TRBJ1-3
length: 16
size: .
D: .
V: TRBV6-1
DNA: TGTGCCAGCAGTGAAAGGCGGACAGCCTCTGGAAACACCATATATTTT
CDR3: CASSERRTASGNTIYF

J: TRBJ1-3
length: 12
size: medium-sized
D: .
V: TRBV16
DNA: TGTGCCAGCAGTGAGACTGGAAACACCATATATTTT
CDR3: CASSETGNTIYF

J: TRBJ2-2
length: 13
size: .
D: TRBD1
V: TRBV27
DNA: TGTGCCAGCCGACAGGGAGTCTCCGGGGAGCTGTTTTTT
CDR3: CASRQGVSGELFF

J: TRBJ2-5
length: 16
size: .
D: TRBD1
V: TRBV5-4
DNA: TGTGCCAGCAGCGGTGCCGGGACAGGGAAGCAAGAGACCCAGTACTTC
CDR3: CASSGAGTGKQETQYF

J: TRBJ1-2
length: 16
size: .
D: .
V: TRBV9
DNA: TGTGCCAGCAGCGTGGGGCCGGGGGGTAGTAACTATGGCTACACCTTC
CDR3: CASSVGPGGSNYGYTF

J: TRBJ2-6
length: 18
size: .
D: .
V: TRBV19
DNA: TGTGCCAGTAGTATAGCTGCTCGGTGGGTCTCTGGGGCCAACGTCCTGACTTTC
CDR3: CASSIAARWVSGANVLTF

J: TRBJ1-1
length: 14
size: .
D: .
V: TRBV7-2
DNA: TGTGCCAGCAGCTTAATGGGGACGACCACTGAAGCTTTCTTT
CDR3: CASSLMGTTTEAFF

J: TRBJ2-2
length: 17
size: .
D: .
V: TRBV15
DNA: TGTGCCACCAGCAGAGATGTGCGGGATACGAACACCGGGGAGCTGTTTTTT
CDR3: CATSRDVRDTNTGELFF

J: TRBJ1-1
length: 13
size: .
D: .
V: TRBV15
DNA: TGTGCCACCAGCAGAGTAAGTGTCACTGAAGCTTTCTTT
CDR3: CATSRVSVTEAFF

J: TRBJ2-7
length: 10
size: .
D: .
V: TRBV28
DNA: TGTGCCAGCAGGTCCTACGAGCAGTACTTC
CDR3: CASRSYEQYF

J: TRBJ2-3
length: 15
size: .
D: .
V: TRBV5-1
DNA: TGCGCCAGCAGCCGTTCCGGGGGGCCTGGAGATACGCAGTATTTT
CDR3: CASSRSGGPGDTQYF

J: TRBJ1-1
length: 15
size: .
D: .
V: TRBV4-3
DNA: TGCGCCAGCAGCCCTTTGGTAGGGACAAACACTGAAGCTTTCTTT
CDR3: CASSPLVGTNTEAFF

J: TRBJ2-1
length: 13
size: .
D: TRBD2
V: TRBV29-1
DNA: TGCAGCGTTGCTAGCGGGGGTTACAATGAGCAGTTCTTC
CDR3: CSVASGGYNEQFF

J: TRBJ1-2
length: 15
size: .
D: TRBD1
V: TRBV5-4
DNA: TGTGCCAGCAGCCTGCCTCAGGGGGGTACAGAAGGCTACACCTTC
CDR3: CASSLPQGGTEGYTF

J: TRBJ2-2
length: 16
size: .
D: .
V: TRBV5-4
DNA: TGTGCCACTCCTAAGGATGGGGGGCTGAACACCGGGGAGCTGTTTTTT
CDR3: CATPKDGGLNTGELFF

J: TRBJ2-6
length: 16
size: .
D: .
V: TRBV18
DNA: TGTGCCAGCTCACCGGCGTTGAGTTCTGGGGCCAACGTCCTGACTTTC
CDR3: CASSPALSSGANVLTF

J: TRBJ2-7
length: 14
size: .
D: TRBD2
V: TRBV6-5
DNA: TGTGCCAGCAGTTACGGACTAGCGGCCTACGAGCAGTACTTC
CDR3: CASSYGLAAYEQYF

J: TRBJ2-6
length: 14
size: .
D: .
V: TRBV6-6
DNA: TGTGCCAGCGGTAGTTACTCTGGGGCCAACGTCCTGACTTTC
CDR3: CASGSYSGANVLTF

J: TRBJ1-5
length: 14
size: once
D: TRBD1
V: TRBV7-2
DNA: TGTGCCAGCAGCTCGGACAGGGGCAATCAGCCCCAGCATTTT
CDR3: CASSSDRGNQPQHF

J: TRBJ1-5
length: 16
size: few
D: .
V: TRBV5-8
DNA: TGTGCCAGCAGCCTTGGCAGGGGCGGTAGCAATCAGCCCCAGCATTTT
CDR3: CASSLGRGGSNQPQHF

J: TRBJ1-3
length: 13
size: few
D: .
V: TRBV7-3
DNA: TGTGCCAGCAGCTCCGAAACTGGAAACACCATATATTTT
CDR3: CASSSETGNTIYF

J: TRBJ2-7
length: 11
size: .
D: .
V: TRBV29-1
DNA: TGCAGCGTCAAAAGGTCGGGGGAGCAGTACTTC
CDR3: CSVKRSGEQYF

J: TRBJ2-2
length: 17
size: .
D: TRBD2
V: TRBV11-3
DNA: TGTGCCAGCAGCTTAGTCGGCGGGGGGGCCCTCACCGGGGAGCTGTTTTTT
CDR3: CASSLVGGGALTGELFF

J: TRBJ1-2
length: 16
size: .
D: TRBD1
V: TRBV15
DNA: TGTGCCACCAGCAGAACACCGGGACAGGGGAATCGGGGCTACACCTTC
CDR3: CATSRTPGQGNRGYTF

J: TRBJ2-4
length: 15
size: .
D: .
V: TRBV10-3
DNA: TGTGCCATCAGTGAGTTCGGGACGGGAAAAAACATTCAGTACTTC
CDR3: CAISEFGTGKNIQYF

J: TRBJ2-1
length: 16
size: .
D: TRBD2
V: TRBV6-5
DNA: TGTGCCAGTAGTTACTCGGAGCGGGGCCGCAACAATGAGCAGTTCTTC
CDR3: CASSYSERGRNNEQFF

J: TRBJ2-1
length: 15
size: .
D: TRBD2
V: TRBV28
DNA: TGTGCCAGCAGTTTCCGGCGGGGGAGTTACAATGAGCAGTTCTTC
CDR3: CASSFRRGSYNEQFF

J: TRBJ2-3
length: 16
size: few
D: .
V: TRBV7-9
DNA: TGTGCCAGCAGCCAAGTGTGGGCCGCCCCTCCAGATACGCAGTATTTT
CDR3: CASSQVWAAPPDTQYF

J: TRBJ1-1
length: 14
size: .
D: .
V: TRBV29-1
DNA: TGCAGCGTCAAAGAAGGAGGAGAGAACACTGAAGCTTTCTTT
CDR3: CSVKEGGENTEAFF

J: TRBJ1-5
length: 18
size: .
D: .
V: TRBV19
DNA: TGTGCCAGTAGTATAGGGACCGGGGCAGGGTTCGGCAATCAGCCCCAGCATTTT
CDR3: CASSIGTGAGFGNQPQHF

J: TRBJ2-7
length: 14
size: few
D: .
V: TRBV28
DNA: TGTGCCAGCAGTTTACCCCGACAGTTCCACGAGCAGTACTTC
CDR3: CASSLPRQFHEQYF

J: TRBJ2-2
length: 16
size: .
D: TRBD2
V: TRBV5-1
DNA: TGCGCCAGCAGCCCTATAGCGGGGGCGAACACCGGGGAGCTGTTTTTT
CDR3: CASSPIAGANTGELFF

J: TRBJ2-5
length: 17
size: .
D: TRBD2
V: TRBV11-2
DNA: TGTGCCAGCAGCTTACTGCGGGGGGGCCAGATGCGAGAGACCCAGTACTTC
CDR3: CASSLLRGGQMRETQYF

J: TRBJ2-2
length: 15
size: few
D: TRBD1
V: TRBV5-1
DNA: TGCGCCAGCAGCTCCGGGACAGGGAACACCGGGGAGCTGTTTTTT
CDR3: CASSSGTGNTGELFF

J: TRBJ1-2
length: 17
size: once
D: TRBD1
V: TRBV30
DNA: TGTGCCTGGATGCCCGGCAGGGGGCTTTTGTTTAGCTATGGCTACACCTTC
CDR3: CAWMPGRGLLFSYGYTF

J: TRBJ2-5
length: 13
size: few
D: .
V: TRBV4-1
DNA: TGCGCCAGCAGCCAAACGACAGGAGAGACCCAGTACTTC
CDR3: CASSQTTGETQYF

J: TRBJ2-7
length: 17
size: .
D: TRBD2
V: TRBV27
DNA: TGTGCCAGCAGTTTAGGTAGCGGGGGGCCCCAATTCTACGAGCAGTACTTC
CDR3: CASSLGSGGPQFYEQYF

J: TRBJ2-5
length: 14
size: .
D: .
V: TRBV5-1
DNA: TGCGCCAGCAGCTTGTGGATTACCAAAGAGACCCAGTACTTC
CDR3: CASSLWITKETQYF

J: TRBJ2-7
length: 13
size: .
D: TRBD1
V: TRBV18
DNA: TGTGCCAGCTCACGACAGGGACCCTACGAGCAGTACTTC
CDR3: CASSRQGPYEQYF

J: TRBJ1-1
length: 14
size: once
D: .
V: TRBV2
DNA: TGTGCCAGCAGAAATTGGGCCGGGAACACTGAAGCTTTCTTT
CDR3: CASRNWAGNTEAFF

J: TRBJ2-7
length: 11
size: .
D: .
V: TRBV27
DNA: TGTGCCAGCAAGGGACGGGGAGGGCAGTACTTC
CDR3: CASKGRGGQYF

J: TRBJ2-1
length: 15
size: .
D: .
V: TRBV5-4
DNA: TGCGCCAGCAGCCAATCTCTTCTAGCTATCAATGAGCAGTTCTTC
CDR3: CASSQSLLAINEQFF

J: TRBJ1-3
length: 17
size: .
D: .
V: TRBV15
DNA: TGTGCCACCAGCAGAGAGAGAGGAGGTTTCTCTGGAAACACCATATATTTT
CDR3: CATSRERGGFSGNTIYF

J: TRBJ2-3
length: 19
size: .
D: TRBD2
V: TRBV18
DNA: TGTGCCAGCTCAGCTTACTCGGCCCTAGCGGGGGGGCGTACAGATACGCAGTATTTT
CDR3: CASSAYSALAGGRTDTQYF

J: TRBJ2-3
length: 20
size: .
D: TRBD2
V: TRBV7-3
DNA: TGTGCCAGCAGCCTAACACGCCCTGGACTAGCGGGGGGGCCACGATATACGCAGTATTTT
CDR3: CASSLTRPGLAGGPRYTQYF

J: TRBJ2-3
length: 11
size: .
D: .
V: TRBV5-1
DNA: TGCGCCAGCAGCTCCACAGATACGCAGTATTTT
CDR3: CASSSTDTQYF

J: TRBJ2-2
length: 15
size: once
D: .
V: TRBV7-8
DNA: TGTGCCAGCAGCTTTACAGTATCTAACACCGGGGAGCTGTTTTTT
CDR3: CASSFTVSNTGELFF

J: TRBJ1-3
length: 13
size: .
D: .
V: TRBV5-6
DNA: TGTGCCAGCAGCTTCAGGGGAGGAAACACCATATATTTT
CDR3: CASSFRGGNTIYF